The clone carrying this T cell receptor beta chain appeared a few times. This entry belongs to a study of blood T cell repertoires in COVID-19. About the study: From the United States, Italy and Spain came samples of acute and convalescent COVID-19. The cDNA or gDNA used as material had been derived from T cells, B-cell-depleted T cells, or PBMCs.

This CDR3 spans 14 amino acids. Germline V gene lookup returns CDR1 SGHRS and CDR2 YFSETQ. V shed 3 bases, J shed 4 bases, and the junction held 4 bases outside the gene matches. In the original processing: Scientists estimated how many nucleated cells there were by amplifying reference gene primers. The data were produced by immunoSEQ multiplex PCR, yet TCRdb's version contains in-frame clones alone and is incomplete. V and J calls and clone size are copied from that table; D and trimming were computed from the DNA. The top ten hold 2% to 2.5% of the sample, which has a few hundred thousand clones, roughly nine tenths seen once.

This sequence joins TRBV5-1 and TRBJ1-1, with TRBD1 matching 9 bases. The TCR sequence derives from a man aged 50 or older with acute or convalescent COVID-19. Sequenced input: peripheral blood. CDR3 DNA sequence: TGCGCCAGCAGCTCGGGGGACAGGGCCACTGAAGCTTTCTTT. Its translation: CASSSGDRATEAFF.